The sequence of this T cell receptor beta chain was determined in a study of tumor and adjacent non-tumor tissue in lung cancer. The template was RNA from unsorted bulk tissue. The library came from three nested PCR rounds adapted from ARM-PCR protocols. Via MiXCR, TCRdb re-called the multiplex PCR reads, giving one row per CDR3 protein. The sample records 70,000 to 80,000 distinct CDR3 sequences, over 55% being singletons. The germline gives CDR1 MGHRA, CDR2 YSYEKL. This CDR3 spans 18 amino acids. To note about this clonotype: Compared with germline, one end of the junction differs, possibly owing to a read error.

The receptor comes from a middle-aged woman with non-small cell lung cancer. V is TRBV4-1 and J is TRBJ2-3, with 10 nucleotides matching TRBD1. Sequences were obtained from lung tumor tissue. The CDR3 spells CASSQAHVGTGETDMQYF. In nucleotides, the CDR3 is TGCGCCAGCAGCCAAGCTCACGTCGGGACAGGGGAAACAGATATGCAGTATTTT.